This T cell receptor (beta chain) was profiled in a study of blood T cell repertoires in COVID-19. There are 15 residues in the CDR3. Germline assignment: CDR1 SEHNR and CDR2 FQNEAQ (reference sequence). Trimming stripped 4 bases from V and 7 bases from J, with 14 bases between. Profiled with immunoSEQ multiplex PCR; TCRdb holds only in-frame clones, not every one. The repertoire holds tens of thousands of clones, with roughly 86% as singletons. This chain uses TRBV7-9 with TRBJ1-6; TRBD1 is a possible D gene (6 bases). This clonotype was sampled from a human donor in a cohort sampled during active COVID-19. Sequencing was performed on peripheral blood. CDR3 loop: CASSSNRGANSPLHF. The CDR3 DNA reads TGTGCCAGCAGCTCAAATCGGGGGGCCAATTCACCCCTCCACTTT.